The clone carrying this TCR beta chain was observed many times. Its antigen is as yet unknown. The ends were cut back, 4 bases at V and 8 bases at J, with 23 bases in the middle. The CDR3 is 16 residues long. The germline CDR1 and CDR2 sequences are KGHSH and LQKENI. The data are from a study of T cells in Graves' hyperthyroidism and ophthalmopathy. Researchers amplified the TCR beta CDR3 regions from RNA transcripts. Researchers ran a first-round RT-PCR on the TCR CDR3 using the HTBI primer set. Each CDR3 protein gets one entry after TCRdb re-called the multiplex PCR reads with MiXCR. The profile covers roughly 180,000 distinct CDR3 sequences, with 9.4% appearing a single time and approximately 24% taken by the ten largest. The study, taken as a whole, reports: Blood also showed most of the thyroid clonotypes that were expanded above 0.001.

The source of this sequence is a woman in her late teens or twenties with Graves' hyperthyroidism that later progressed to Graves' ophthalmopathy. Material for sequencing was blood. V gene TRBV18 combines with J gene TRBJ1-2, with TRBD1 as a possible D gene (5 bases). The CDR3 DNA reads as TGTGCCAGCTCACGTCTTCCACGGGGCAGTAGAGGCGGCTACACCTTC. Amino acid sequence: CASSRLPRGSRGGYTF.